This T cell receptor (beta chain) was sequenced in a study of blood T cell repertoires in COVID-19. Study-level background: The analysed material was cDNA or gDNA that came from T cells, B-cell-depleted T cells, or PBMCs.

This CDR3 is 15 amino acids long. V lost 6 bases and J lost 7, with 21 bases in between. CDR1 and CDR2 (germline): MGHDK, SYGVNS. Original methodology: Reference gene primer amplification in the assay estimated nucleated cell counts. The assay was immunoSEQ multiplex PCR, and TCRdb's table has in-frame clones only and misses some. V and J calls and clone size are those listed in that table; D and trimming were worked out from the DNA. The sample holds more than 250,000 clones, more than 70% seen once. Participant-given clinical history determined each cohort assignment. The specimen sequenced was PBMCs or T cells enriched from blood (not recorded which). The rearrangement uses TRBV25-1 and TRBJ1-2; D is perhaps TRBD1 (5 bases). The clonotype originates from a woman aged 40 to 49 with acute COVID-19. The CDR3 region has the DNA TGTGCCAGCAGCGAACCGGGACTACTGGAGGGTGGCTACACCTTC. Translating it yields CASSEPGLLEGGYTF.